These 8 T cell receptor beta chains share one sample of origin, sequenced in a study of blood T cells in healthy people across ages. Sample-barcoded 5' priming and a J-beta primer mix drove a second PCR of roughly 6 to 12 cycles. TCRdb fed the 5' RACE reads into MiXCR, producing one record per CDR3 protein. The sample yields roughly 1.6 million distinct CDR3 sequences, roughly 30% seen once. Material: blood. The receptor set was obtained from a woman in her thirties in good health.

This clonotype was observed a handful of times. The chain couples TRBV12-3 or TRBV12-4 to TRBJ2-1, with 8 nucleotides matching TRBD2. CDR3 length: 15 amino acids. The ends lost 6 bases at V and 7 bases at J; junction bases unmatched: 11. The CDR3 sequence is CASSPSGSLMNEQFF. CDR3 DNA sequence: TGTGCCAGCAGCCCGAGCGGGAGTCTTATGAATGAGCAGTTCTTC.

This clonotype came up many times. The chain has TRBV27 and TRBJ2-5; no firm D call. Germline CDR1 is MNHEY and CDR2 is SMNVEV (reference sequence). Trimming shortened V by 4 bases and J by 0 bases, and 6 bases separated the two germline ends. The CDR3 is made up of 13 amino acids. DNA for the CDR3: TGTGCCAGCAGTTCCCTCTACCAAGAGACCCAGTACTTC. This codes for CASSSLYQETQYF.

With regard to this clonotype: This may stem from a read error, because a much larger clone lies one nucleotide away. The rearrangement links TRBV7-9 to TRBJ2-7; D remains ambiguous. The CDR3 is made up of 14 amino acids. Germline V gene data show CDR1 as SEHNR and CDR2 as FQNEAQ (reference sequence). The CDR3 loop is CANSLQATTYEQYF. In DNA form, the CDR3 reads TGTGCCAACAGCTTACAAGCAACTACCTACGAGCAGTACTTC.

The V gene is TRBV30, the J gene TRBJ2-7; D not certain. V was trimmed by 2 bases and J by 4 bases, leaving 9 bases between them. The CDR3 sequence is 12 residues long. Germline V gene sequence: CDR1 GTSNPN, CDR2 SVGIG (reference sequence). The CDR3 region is CAWSPDAYEQYF. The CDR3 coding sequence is TGTGCCTGGAGTCCCGACGCGTACGAGCAGTACTTC.

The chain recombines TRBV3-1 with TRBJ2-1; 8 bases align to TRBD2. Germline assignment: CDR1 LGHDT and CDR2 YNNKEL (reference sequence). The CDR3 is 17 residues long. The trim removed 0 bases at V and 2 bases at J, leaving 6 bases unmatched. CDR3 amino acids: CASSQDRLAGTYNEQFF. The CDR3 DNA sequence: TGTGCCAGCAGCCAAGATCGGCTAGCGGGTACCTACAATGAGCAGTTCTTC.

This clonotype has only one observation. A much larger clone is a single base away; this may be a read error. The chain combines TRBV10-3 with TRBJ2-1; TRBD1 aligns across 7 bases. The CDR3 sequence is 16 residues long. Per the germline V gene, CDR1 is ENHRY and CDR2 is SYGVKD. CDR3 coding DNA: TGTACCATCAGTGAGTCGAAGGGGGCATCCTACAATGAGCAGTTCTTC. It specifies CTISESKGASYNEQFF.

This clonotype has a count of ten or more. The CDR3 loop reads CSVDGVGSYEQYF. Here the CDR3 DNA reads TGCAGCGTTGATGGCGTCGGCTCCTACGAGCAGTACTTC. The chain employs TRBV29-1 and TRBJ2-7, with D uncertain. This CDR3 has 13 residues. Germline V CDR1 and CDR2: SQVTM, ANQGSEA. Trimming cost V 3 bases and J 0 bases, with 9 bases left between them.

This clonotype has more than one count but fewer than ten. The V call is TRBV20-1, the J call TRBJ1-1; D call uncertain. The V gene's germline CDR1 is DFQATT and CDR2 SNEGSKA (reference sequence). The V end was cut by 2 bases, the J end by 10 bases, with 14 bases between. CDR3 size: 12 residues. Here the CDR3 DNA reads TGCAGTGCTAGATCTACCCCCGGTGTAGCTTTCTTT. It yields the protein CSARSTPGVAFF.